One sample yielded the 9 T cell receptor beta chains listed below, sequenced in a study of CXCR3-negative and CXCR3-positive naive CD8 T cells. No antigen has been assigned to these receptors. Study-level findings and limits: Higher TRB CDR3 hydrophobicity marked CXCR3-positive naive cells relative to CXCR3-negative naive cells.

The TRB cDNA libraries were prepared by 5' RACE with UMI labels. Each CDR3 protein gets one entry in TCRdb, which reprocessed the 5' RACE reads and gives no DNA. The sample includes 6,500 to 9,000 distinct CDR3 sequences. The sample was naive CXCR3+ CD8+ T cells from blood. Subset of the sample: CD45RO-CCR7+CD27+CD95- naive CD8+ T cells expressing CXCR3 (TNR3+). The receptors were sampled from a human donor in good health. Some clones in this sample may be carry-over from other donors' samples.

In terms of frequency, this clonotype is medium-sized. This chain links TRBV13 with TRBJ2-1. CDR1 is PRHDT, CDR2 FYEKMQ, per germline (reference sequence). The CDR3 runs to 13 residues. The CDR3 reads CASSADLDNEQFF. The whole variable domain, filled in from reference TRBV13 and TRBJ2-1, reads AAGVIQSPRHLIKEKRETATLKCYPIPRHDTVYWYQQGPGQDPQFLISFYEKMQSDKGSIPDRFSAQQFSDYHSELNMSSLELGDSALYFCASSADLDNEQFFGPGTRLTVL.

This chain connects TRBV28 to TRBJ2-7; TCRdb returns TRBD1, unconfirmable since there is no DNA. CDR3 length equals 15 residues. Germline V lookup: CDR1 MDHEN, CDR2 SYDVKM. The CDR3 here is CASSRSPPGAYEQYF.

The V call is TRBV10-2, the J call TRBJ1-5. The CDR3 totals 16 residues. Germline CDR1 WSHSY, CDR2 SAAADI. CDR3 loop: CASSVGEGSGNQPQHF.

This CDR3 reads CASSYAGNTEAFF. The chain recombines TRBV6-5 with TRBJ1-1. The germline gives CDR1 MNHEY, CDR2 SVGAGI. The CDR3 has 13 residues.

The chain couples TRBV7-9 to TRBJ2-1; TCRdb indicates TRBD2, and absent DNA this call remains unverified. CDR3 length: 12 amino acids. The germline V gene has CDR1 SEHNR and CDR2 FQNEAQ (reference sequence). CDR3 protein: CASTNGGNEQFF.

This clonotype is identified as medium-sized from frequency. The chain employs TRBV29-1 and TRBJ2-1. CDR3 length equals 14 residues. Germline CDR1 reads SQVTM; CDR2 reads ANQGSEA. The chain's CDR3 is CSVEGQGAYNEQFF.

The rearrangement joins TRBV28 to TRBJ1-1; the D call of TRBD1 rests on TCRdb alone, since no DNA is present to check it. Germline CDR1 MDHEN, CDR2 SYDVKM. The CDR3 spans 13 residues. The chain's CDR3 is CASAPGGNTEAFF.

The chain carries TRBV19 and TRBJ2-5; as DNA is missing, the TRBD2 call by TCRdb cannot be tested. Germline values: CDR1 LNHDA, CDR2 SQIVND (reference sequence). The CDR3 has 15 residues. The CDR3 spells CASSSEREWQETQYF.

The rearrangement uses TRBV29-1 and TRBJ2-5; TCRdb picks TRBD1, but there is no DNA to check that call. The length of the CDR3 is 13 residues. Germline assignment: CDR1 SQVTM and CDR2 ANQGSEA. The CDR3 here is CSADRGIQETQYF.